A selection of T cell receptor beta chains follows, all from one sample in a study of a mutant IDH1 vaccine in newly diagnosed glioma. Sequenced by immunoSEQ multiplex PCR; TCRdb stores in-frame clones only, minus some. The data contain over 45,000 clones, about 86% of them singletons. Their specific antigens are unknown. The starting material was PBMCs, obtained from a glioma patient whose treatment included an IDH1 peptide vaccine. The receptors here all came from a woman in her 50s with glioma. Each CDR3 is given with its conserved first and last residue. Each record gives: D gene, J gene, clone size, V gene, CDR3 protein, CDR3 DNA. D genes are given only for firm matches. Size values are once, few and many counts, or a class for expanded clones, and some rows have none.

d_call: .
j_call: TRBJ1-5
clone_size: once
v_call: TRBV6-1
cdr3_aa: CASRRREGGQPQHF
cdr3_nt: TGTGCCAGCAGGCGTCGGGAGGGAGGCCAGCCCCAGCATTTT

d_call: TRBD2
j_call: TRBJ2-3
clone_size: .
v_call: TRBV11-3
cdr3_aa: CASSLYSGTNTSSTDTQYF
cdr3_nt: TGTGCCAGCAGCTTGTATAGCGGGACCAATACCTCTAGCACAGATACGCAGTATTTT

d_call: .
j_call: TRBJ1-5
clone_size: .
v_call: TRBV19
cdr3_aa: CAGGGKGGSNQPQHF
cdr3_nt: TGTGCCGGGGGGGGGAAGGGCGGGAGCAATCAGCCCCAGCATTTT

d_call: .
j_call: TRBJ2-3
clone_size: .
v_call: TRBV5-1
cdr3_aa: CASSDLGTDTQYF
cdr3_nt: TGCGCCAGCAGCGATCTTGGCACAGATACGCAGTATTTT

d_call: .
j_call: TRBJ2-7
clone_size: .
v_call: TRBV19
cdr3_aa: CASSLGLQDEQYF
cdr3_nt: TGTGCCAGTAGTTTGGGCCTTCAAGACGAGCAGTACTTC

d_call: .
j_call: TRBJ2-7
clone_size: .
v_call: TRBV18
cdr3_aa: CASSPLDTVEQYF
cdr3_nt: TGTGCCAGCTCACCATTAGACACGGTAGAGCAGTACTTC

d_call: .
j_call: TRBJ1-2
clone_size: few
v_call: TRBV11-1
cdr3_aa: CASSLKGRGYTF
cdr3_nt: TGTGCCAGCAGCTTAAAGGGTCGGGGCTACACCTTC

d_call: TRBD1
j_call: TRBJ2-7
clone_size: .
v_call: TRBV5-5
cdr3_aa: CASSRDSSSYEQYF
cdr3_nt: TGTGCCAGCAGCCGGGACAGCAGCTCCTACGAGCAGTACTTC

d_call: .
j_call: TRBJ1-4
clone_size: .
v_call: TRBV4-2
cdr3_aa: CASKAGADQGKLFF
cdr3_nt: TGTGCCTCTAAAGCCGGGGCCGATCAGGGAAAACTGTTTTTT

d_call: .
j_call: TRBJ2-7
clone_size: .
v_call: TRBV19
cdr3_aa: CASSIRPDSYEQYF
cdr3_nt: TGTGCCAGTAGTATACGGCCGGACTCCTACGAGCAGTACTTC

d_call: TRBD1
j_call: TRBJ2-5
clone_size: once
v_call: TRBV29-1
cdr3_aa: CSLTLGQGWETQYF
cdr3_nt: TGCAGCCTTACCTTGGGACAGGGCTGGGAGACCCAGTACTTC

d_call: .
j_call: TRBJ2-1
clone_size: .
v_call: TRBV30
cdr3_aa: CAWNRDTVNEQFF
cdr3_nt: TGTGCCTGGAACCGGGACACTGTTAATGAGCAGTTCTTC

d_call: .
j_call: TRBJ2-3
clone_size: .
v_call: TRBV2
cdr3_aa: CASSGSALTDTQYF
cdr3_nt: TGTGCCAGCAGTGGTTCAGCCCTCACAGATACGCAGTATTTT

d_call: TRBD1
j_call: TRBJ1-1
clone_size: few
v_call: TRBV30
cdr3_aa: CAYDTGDRVTEAFF
cdr3_nt: TGTGCCTACGACACGGGGGACAGAGTCACTGAAGCTTTCTTT

d_call: .
j_call: TRBJ2-1
clone_size: few
v_call: TRBV30
cdr3_aa: CAWSLDSGQRNEQFF
cdr3_nt: TGTGCCTGGAGTCTCGATAGTGGGCAGCGCAATGAGCAGTTCTTC

d_call: TRBD2
j_call: TRBJ2-5
clone_size: .
v_call: TRBV7-2
cdr3_aa: CASSPPGLAGGRETQYF
cdr3_nt: TGTGCCAGCAGTCCTCCGGGACTAGCGGGGGGTCGGGAGACCCAGTACTTC

d_call: .
j_call: TRBJ1-1
clone_size: .
v_call: TRBV29-1
cdr3_aa: CSVGKDGGVGTEAFF
cdr3_nt: TGCAGCGTTGGAAAGGACGGGGGGGTGGGGACTGAAGCTTTCTTT

d_call: .
j_call: TRBJ2-6
clone_size: once
v_call: TRBV10-1
cdr3_aa: CASRVVTDPGANVLTF
cdr3_nt: TGCGCCAGCAGGGTGGTAACAGACCCTGGGGCCAACGTCCTGACTTTC

d_call: .
j_call: TRBJ2-7
clone_size: .
v_call: TRBV5-1
cdr3_aa: CASSSAVEGEQYF
cdr3_nt: TGCGCCAGCAGCTCGGCTGTAGAGGGCGAGCAGTACTTC

d_call: .
j_call: TRBJ1-1
clone_size: few
v_call: TRBV7-9
cdr3_aa: CASSLGGNMNTEAFF
cdr3_nt: TGTGCCAGCAGCTTAGGAGGGAACATGAACACTGAAGCTTTCTTT

d_call: .
j_call: TRBJ2-7
clone_size: .
v_call: TRBV30
cdr3_aa: CAWGGSYEQYF
cdr3_nt: TGTGCCTGGGGAGGATCCTACGAGCAGTACTTC

d_call: .
j_call: TRBJ2-7
clone_size: .
v_call: TRBV6-5
cdr3_aa: CASSGLGTGGGEQYF
cdr3_nt: TGTGCCAGCAGCGGGTTGGGGACAGGCGGGGGGGAGCAGTACTTC

d_call: .
j_call: TRBJ1-6
clone_size: once
v_call: TRBV5-1
cdr3_aa: CASSLVGSLMNSPLHF
cdr3_nt: TGCGCCAGCAGCTTGGTAGGCAGTCTAATGAATTCACCCCTCCACTTT

d_call: .
j_call: TRBJ2-7
clone_size: once
v_call: TRBV11-3
cdr3_aa: CASRRDRDRVYEQYF
cdr3_nt: TGTGCCAGCAGGAGGGACCGAGACAGAGTCTACGAGCAGTACTTC

d_call: TRBD1
j_call: TRBJ1-5
clone_size: few
v_call: TRBV6-6
cdr3_aa: CASSDPGTVNQPQHF
cdr3_nt: TGTGCCAGCAGTGACCCAGGGACAGTCAATCAGCCCCAGCATTTT

d_call: .
j_call: TRBJ1-2
clone_size: .
v_call: TRBV4-2
cdr3_aa: CASSQDRQVYGYTF
cdr3_nt: TGTGCCAGCAGCCAAGATCGGCAGGTCTATGGCTACACCTTC

d_call: .
j_call: TRBJ2-2
clone_size: .
v_call: TRBV10-3
cdr3_aa: CAISESTGKYTGELFF
cdr3_nt: TGTGCCATCAGTGAGTCGACAGGCAAATACACCGGGGAGCTGTTTTTT

d_call: TRBD2
j_call: TRBJ2-1
clone_size: .
v_call: TRBV18
cdr3_aa: CASSPEISSGGPLYEQFF
cdr3_nt: TGTGCCAGCTCACCAGAGATTTCTAGCGGGGGGCCCCTGTATGAGCAGTTCTTC

d_call: .
j_call: TRBJ1-5
clone_size: .
v_call: TRBV2
cdr3_aa: CASTTDSNQPQHF
cdr3_nt: TGTGCCAGCACGACAGATAGCAATCAGCCCCAGCATTTT

d_call: TRBD2
j_call: TRBJ2-3
clone_size: .
v_call: TRBV4-1
cdr3_aa: CASSQDRGLAGNTDTQYF
cdr3_nt: TGCGCCAGCAGCCAAGATAGGGGACTAGCGGGAAACACAGATACGCAGTATTTT

d_call: .
j_call: TRBJ2-7
clone_size: .
v_call: TRBV27
cdr3_aa: CASSYLGDSSTYEQYF
cdr3_nt: TGTGCCAGCAGTTATTTGGGAGACAGTTCTACCTACGAGCAGTACTTC